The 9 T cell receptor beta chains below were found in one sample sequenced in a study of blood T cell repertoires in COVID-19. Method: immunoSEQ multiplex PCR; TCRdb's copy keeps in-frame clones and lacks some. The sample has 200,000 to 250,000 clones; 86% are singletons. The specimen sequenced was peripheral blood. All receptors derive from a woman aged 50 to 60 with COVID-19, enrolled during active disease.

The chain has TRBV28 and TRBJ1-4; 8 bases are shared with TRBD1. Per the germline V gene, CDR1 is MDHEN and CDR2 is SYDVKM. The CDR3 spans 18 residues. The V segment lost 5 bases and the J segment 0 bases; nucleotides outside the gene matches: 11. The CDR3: CASSLPRDRYTTNEKLFF. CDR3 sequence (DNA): TGTGCCAGCAGTCTACCCCGGGACAGGTATACAACTAATGAAAAACTGTTTTTT. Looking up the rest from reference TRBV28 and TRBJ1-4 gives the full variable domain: DVKVTQSSRYLVKRTGEKVFLECVQDMDHENMFWYRQDPGLGLRLIYFSYDVKMKEKGDIPEGYSVSREKKERFSLILESASTNQTSMYLCASSLPRDRYTTNEKLFFGSGTQLSVL.

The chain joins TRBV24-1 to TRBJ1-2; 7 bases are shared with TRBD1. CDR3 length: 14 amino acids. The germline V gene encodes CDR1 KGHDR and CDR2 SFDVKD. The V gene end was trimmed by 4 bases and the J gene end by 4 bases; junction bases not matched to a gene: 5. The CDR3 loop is CATSDPGQAYGYTF. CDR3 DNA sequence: TGTGCCACCAGTGACCCTGGACAGGCCTATGGCTACACCTTC.

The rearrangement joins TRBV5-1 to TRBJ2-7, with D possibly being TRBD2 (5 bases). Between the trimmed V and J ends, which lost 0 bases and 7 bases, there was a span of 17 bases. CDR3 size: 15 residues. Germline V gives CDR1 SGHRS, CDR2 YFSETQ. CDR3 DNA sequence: TGCGCCAGCAGCTTGGATCCGTCGGGGTCGGGGGAGCAGTACTTC. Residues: CASSLDPSGSGEQYF. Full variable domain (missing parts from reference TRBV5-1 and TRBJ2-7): KAGVTQTPRYLIKTRGQQVTLSCSPISGHRSVSWYQQTPGQGLQFLFEYFSETQRNKGNFPGRFSGRQFSNSRSEMNVSTLELGDSALYLCASSLDPSGSGEQYFGPGTRLTVT.

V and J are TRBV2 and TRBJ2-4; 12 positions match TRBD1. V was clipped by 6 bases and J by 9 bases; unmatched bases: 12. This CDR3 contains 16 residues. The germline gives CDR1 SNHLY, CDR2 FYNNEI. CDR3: CASSAGTGGRVSIQYF. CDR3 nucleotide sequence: TGTGCCAGCAGCGCCGGGACAGGGGGCCGGGTGAGCATTCAGTACTTC.

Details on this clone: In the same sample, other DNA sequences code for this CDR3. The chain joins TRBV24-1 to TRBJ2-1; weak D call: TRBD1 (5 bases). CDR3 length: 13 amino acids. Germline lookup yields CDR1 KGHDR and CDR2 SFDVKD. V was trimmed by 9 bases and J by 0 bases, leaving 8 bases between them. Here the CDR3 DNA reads TGTGCCACCCAGGGATCCTCCTACAATGAGCAGTTCTTC. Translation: CATQGSSYNEQFF.

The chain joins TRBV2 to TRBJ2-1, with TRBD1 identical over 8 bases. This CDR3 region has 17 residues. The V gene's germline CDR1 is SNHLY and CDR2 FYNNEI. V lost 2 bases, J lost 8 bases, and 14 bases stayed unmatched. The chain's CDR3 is CASSEFGRTGGRDEQFF. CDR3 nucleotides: TGTGCCAGCAGTGAATTCGGCCGTACAGGGGGTCGCGATGAGCAGTTCTTC.

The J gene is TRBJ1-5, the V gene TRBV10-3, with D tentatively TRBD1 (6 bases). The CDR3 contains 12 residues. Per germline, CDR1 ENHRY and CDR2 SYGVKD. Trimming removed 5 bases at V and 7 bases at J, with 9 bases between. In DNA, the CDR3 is TGTGCCATCAGTCAGGGGATGCAGCCCCAGCATTTT. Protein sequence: CAISQGMQPQHF.

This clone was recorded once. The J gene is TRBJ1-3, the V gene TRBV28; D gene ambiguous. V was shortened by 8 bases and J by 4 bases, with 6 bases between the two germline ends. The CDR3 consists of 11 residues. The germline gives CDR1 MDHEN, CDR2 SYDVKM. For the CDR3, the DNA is TGTGCCAGCCAGTGGGGAAACACCATATATTTT. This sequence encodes CASQWGNTIYF.

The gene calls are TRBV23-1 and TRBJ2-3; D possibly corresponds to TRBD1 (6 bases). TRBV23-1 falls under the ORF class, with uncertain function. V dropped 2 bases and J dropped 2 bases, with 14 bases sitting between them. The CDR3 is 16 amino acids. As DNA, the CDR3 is TGCGCCAGCAGTCAACACCCGGGACACCTCACAGATACGCAGTATTTT. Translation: CASSQHPGHLTDTQYF.